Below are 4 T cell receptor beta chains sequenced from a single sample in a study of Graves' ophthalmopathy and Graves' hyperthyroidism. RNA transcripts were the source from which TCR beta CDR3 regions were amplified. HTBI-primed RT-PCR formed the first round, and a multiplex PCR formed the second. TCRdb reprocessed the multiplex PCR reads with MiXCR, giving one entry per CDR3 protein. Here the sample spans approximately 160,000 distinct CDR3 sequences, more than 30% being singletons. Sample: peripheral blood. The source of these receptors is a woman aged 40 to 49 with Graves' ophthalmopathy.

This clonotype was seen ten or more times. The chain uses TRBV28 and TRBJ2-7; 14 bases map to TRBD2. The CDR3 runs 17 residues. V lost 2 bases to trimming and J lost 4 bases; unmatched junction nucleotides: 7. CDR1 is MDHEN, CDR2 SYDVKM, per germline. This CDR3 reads CASSLKRGLAGGYEQYF. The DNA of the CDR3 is TGTGCCAGCAGTTTAAAGCGCGGACTAGCGGGAGGATACGAGCAGTACTTC.

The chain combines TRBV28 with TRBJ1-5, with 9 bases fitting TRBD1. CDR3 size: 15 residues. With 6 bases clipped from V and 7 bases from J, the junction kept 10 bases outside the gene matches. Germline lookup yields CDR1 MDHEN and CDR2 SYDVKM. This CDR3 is CASSGPGTGYQPQHF. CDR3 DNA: TGTGCCAGCAGCGGTCCCGGGACAGGGTACCAGCCCCAGCATTTT.

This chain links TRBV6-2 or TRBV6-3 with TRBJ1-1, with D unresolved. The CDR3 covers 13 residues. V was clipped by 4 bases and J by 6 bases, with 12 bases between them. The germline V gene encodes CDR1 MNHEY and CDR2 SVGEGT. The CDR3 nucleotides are TGTGCCAGCAGTTGGGCAGCGGTCTCTGAAGCTTTCTTT. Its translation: CASSWAAVSEAFF.

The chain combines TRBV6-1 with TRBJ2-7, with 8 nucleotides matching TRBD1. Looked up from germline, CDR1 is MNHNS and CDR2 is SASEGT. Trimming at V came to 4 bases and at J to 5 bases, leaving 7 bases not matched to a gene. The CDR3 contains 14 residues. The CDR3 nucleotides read TGTGCCAGCAGTGGTAGGACAGGGCACCACGAGCAGTACTTC. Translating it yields CASSGRTGHHEQYF.